In its sample, the clone carrying this T cell receptor (beta chain) was seen once. CDR3 length: 16 residues. V lost 5 bases and J lost 1, with 14 bases in between. CDR1 is SEHNR, CDR2 FQNEAQ, per germline (reference sequence). Researchers prepared the TCRbeta library using unique molecular identifiers, the study reports. TCRdb called the PCR reads again in MiXCR, with one record for every CDR3 protein. The data contain about 400,000 distinct CDR3 sequences, 20% of them singletons. This entry belongs to a study of T-cell reconstitution after alpha-beta-depleted transplantation in children. The chain has TRBV7-9 and TRBJ2-2, with a tentative D call TRBD1 (6 bases). The source of this sequence is a human donor who donated a stem cell graft to a child with acute myeloid leukemia. The sample here was PBMCs from the stem cell graft donor, taken from the stem cell graft. CDR3 protein: CASSPSRTENTGELFF. CDR3 coding DNA: TGTGCCAGCAGCCCATCAAGGACAGAGAACACCGGGGAGCTGTTTTTT.